The clone carrying this TCR beta chain showed up just once. This entry belongs to a study of blood T cell repertoires in COVID-19. Repertoires were generated with immunoSEQ multiplex PCR, while TCRdb's copy carries only in-frame clones and drops some. The profile shows 200,000 or so clones, approximately 86% of them singletons. V lost 4 bases to trimming and J lost 3 bases; unmatched junction nucleotides: 7. The CDR3 has 16 residues. The germline V gene has CDR1 SGHRS and CDR2 YFSETQ. This sequence was found in a man aged 65 to 79 with active or convalescent COVID-19. This chain joins TRBV5-1 and TRBJ2-1; TRBD2 matches at 10 bases. The source material was peripheral blood. In DNA form, the CDR3 reads TGCGCCAGCAGCGGAGGACTAGCGGTCGACTACAATGAGCAGTTCTTC. The encoded protein is CASSGGLAVDYNEQFF.